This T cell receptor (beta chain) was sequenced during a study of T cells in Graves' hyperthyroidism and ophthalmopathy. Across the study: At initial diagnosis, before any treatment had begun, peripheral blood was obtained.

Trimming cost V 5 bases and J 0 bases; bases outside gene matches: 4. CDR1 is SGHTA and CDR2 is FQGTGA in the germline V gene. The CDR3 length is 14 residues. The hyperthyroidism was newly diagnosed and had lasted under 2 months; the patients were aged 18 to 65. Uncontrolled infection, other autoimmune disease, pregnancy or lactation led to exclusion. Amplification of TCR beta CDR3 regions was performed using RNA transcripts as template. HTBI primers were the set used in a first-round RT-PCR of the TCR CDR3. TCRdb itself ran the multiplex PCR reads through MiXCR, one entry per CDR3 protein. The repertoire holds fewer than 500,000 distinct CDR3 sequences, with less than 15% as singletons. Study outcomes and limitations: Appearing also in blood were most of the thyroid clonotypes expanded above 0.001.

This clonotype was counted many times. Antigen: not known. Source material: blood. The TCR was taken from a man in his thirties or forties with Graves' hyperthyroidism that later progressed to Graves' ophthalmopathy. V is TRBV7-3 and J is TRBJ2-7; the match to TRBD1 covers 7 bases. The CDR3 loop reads CASSPGQTSYEQYF. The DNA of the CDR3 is TGTGCCAGCAGCCCGGGACAGACCTCCTACGAGCAGTACTTC.